This T cell receptor (beta chain) emerged from a study of vaccination and CD4 T cells after COVID-19. Overall study: Convalescent individuals numbered four females and six males, two being Hispanic. Study results and limitations: Spike mono-reactive status applied to 304 of 307 vaccine-specific clones in convalescent patients.

Treatment of the sample: roughly 10-day PBMC culture with coronavirus spike peptide pools or control peptides (ViraFEST assay). TCRs were sequenced by ViraFEST after antigen-specific T cells had been expanded with peptide pools. Note on this clonotype: Its cognate antigen is unknown.

Germline lookup yields CDR1 SGHTS and CDR2 YDEGEE. This CDR3 is built from 14 residues. After removal of 3 bases from V and 2 bases from J, the junction contained 5 bases not matched to a gene. Cultured CD4+ T-cell DNA underwent Oncomine TCR Beta short-read sequencing. One entry per CDR3 protein results from TCRdb running MiXCR on the PCR reads. The profile shows about 15,000 distinct CDR3 sequences, 55% to 60% of them singletons. This clonotype was sampled from a human donor who had recovered from COVID-19. Sequenced sample: CD4+ T cells from blood, cultured in vitro. The V call is TRBV5-8, the J call TRBJ2-7; TRBD1 matches 7 bases. The CDR3 sequence is CASSSTGTAYEQYF. Written as DNA, the CDR3 is TGTGCCAGCAGCTCCACAGGGACAGCCTACGAGCAGTACTTC.